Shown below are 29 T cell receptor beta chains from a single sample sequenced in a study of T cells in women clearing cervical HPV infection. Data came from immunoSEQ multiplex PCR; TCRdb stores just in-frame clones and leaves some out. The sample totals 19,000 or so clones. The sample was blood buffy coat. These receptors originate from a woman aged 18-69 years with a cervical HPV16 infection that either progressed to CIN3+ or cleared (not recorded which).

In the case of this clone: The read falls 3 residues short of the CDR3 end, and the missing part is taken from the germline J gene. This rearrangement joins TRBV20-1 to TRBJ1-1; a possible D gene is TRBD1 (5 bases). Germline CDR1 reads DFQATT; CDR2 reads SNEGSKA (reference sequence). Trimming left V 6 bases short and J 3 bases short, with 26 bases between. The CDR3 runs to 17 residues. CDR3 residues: CSAKRGSGSRGDTEAFF. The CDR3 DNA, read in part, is TGCAGTGCCAAGAGGGGATCGGGTTCAAGGGGTGACACTGAA.

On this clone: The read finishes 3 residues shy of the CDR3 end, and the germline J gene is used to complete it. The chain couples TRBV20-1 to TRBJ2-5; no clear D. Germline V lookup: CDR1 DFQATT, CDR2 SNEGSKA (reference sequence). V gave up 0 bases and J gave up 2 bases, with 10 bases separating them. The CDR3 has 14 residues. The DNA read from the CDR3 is TGCAGTGCTAGAGATACACTACCTCAAGAGACC. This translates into CSARDTLPQET. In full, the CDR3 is CSARDTLPQETQYF.

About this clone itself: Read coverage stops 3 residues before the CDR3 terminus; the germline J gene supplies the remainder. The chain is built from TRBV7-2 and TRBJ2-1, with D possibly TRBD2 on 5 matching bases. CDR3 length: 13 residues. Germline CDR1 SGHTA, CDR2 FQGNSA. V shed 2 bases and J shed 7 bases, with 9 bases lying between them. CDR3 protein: CASSLQRRNEQFF. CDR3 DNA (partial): TGTGCCAGCAGCTTACAGCGGCGAAATGAG.

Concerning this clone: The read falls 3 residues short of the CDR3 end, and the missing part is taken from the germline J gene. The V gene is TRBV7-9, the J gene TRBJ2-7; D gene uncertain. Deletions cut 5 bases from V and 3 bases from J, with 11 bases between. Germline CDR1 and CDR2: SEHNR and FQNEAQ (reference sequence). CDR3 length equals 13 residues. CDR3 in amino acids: CASSPPSGYEQYF. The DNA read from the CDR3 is TGTGCCAGCAGCCCCCCGTCCGGCTACGAG.

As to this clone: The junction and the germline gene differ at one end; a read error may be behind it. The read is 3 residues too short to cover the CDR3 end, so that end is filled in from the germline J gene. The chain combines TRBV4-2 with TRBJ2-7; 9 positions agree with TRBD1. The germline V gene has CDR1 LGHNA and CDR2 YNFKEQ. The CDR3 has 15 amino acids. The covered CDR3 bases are TGCGCCAGCAGCCTTTACTTACAGGGGGCTTACGAG. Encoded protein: CASSLYLQGAYE. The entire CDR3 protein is CASSLYLQGAYEQYF.

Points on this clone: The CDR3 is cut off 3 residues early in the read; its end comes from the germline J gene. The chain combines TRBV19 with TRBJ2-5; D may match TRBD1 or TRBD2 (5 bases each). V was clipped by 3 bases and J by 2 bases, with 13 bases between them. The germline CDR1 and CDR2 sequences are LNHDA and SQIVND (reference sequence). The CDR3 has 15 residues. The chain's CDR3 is CASSINHRRQETQYF. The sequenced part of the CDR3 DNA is TGTGCCAGTAGTATTAACCACAGGAGGCAAGAGACC.

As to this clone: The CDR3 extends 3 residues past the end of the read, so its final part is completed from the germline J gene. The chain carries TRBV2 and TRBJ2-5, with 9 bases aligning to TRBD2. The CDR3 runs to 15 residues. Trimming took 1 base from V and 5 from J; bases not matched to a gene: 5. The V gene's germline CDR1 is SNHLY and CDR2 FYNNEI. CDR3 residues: CASSEGAGGPETQYF. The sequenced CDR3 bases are TGTGCCAGCAGTGAAGGCGCGGGGGGGCCGGAGACC.

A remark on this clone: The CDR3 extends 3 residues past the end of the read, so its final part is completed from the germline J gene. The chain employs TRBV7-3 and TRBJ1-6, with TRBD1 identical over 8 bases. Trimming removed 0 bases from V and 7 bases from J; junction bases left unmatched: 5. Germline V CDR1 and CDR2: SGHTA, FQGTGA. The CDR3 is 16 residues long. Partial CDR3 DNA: TGTGCCAGCAGCTTAACGGGCCGGGACAGGAATTCACCC. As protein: CASSLTGRDRNSP. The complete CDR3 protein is CASSLTGRDRNSPLHF. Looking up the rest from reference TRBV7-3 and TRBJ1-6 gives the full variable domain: GAGVSQTPSNKVTEKGKYVELRCDPISGHTALYWYRQSLGQGPEFLIYFQGTGAADDSGLPNDRFFAVRPEGSVSTLKIQRTERGDSAVYLCASSLTGRDRNSPLHFGNGTRLTVT.

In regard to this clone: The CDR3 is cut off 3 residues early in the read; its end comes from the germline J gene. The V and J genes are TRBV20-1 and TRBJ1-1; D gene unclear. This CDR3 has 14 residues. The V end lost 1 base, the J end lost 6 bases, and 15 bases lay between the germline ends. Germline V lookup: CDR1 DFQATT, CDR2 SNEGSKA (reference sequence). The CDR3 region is CSARVSRMGAEAFF. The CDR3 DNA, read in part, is TGCAGTGCTAGAGTGAGCAGGATGGGCGCTGAA.

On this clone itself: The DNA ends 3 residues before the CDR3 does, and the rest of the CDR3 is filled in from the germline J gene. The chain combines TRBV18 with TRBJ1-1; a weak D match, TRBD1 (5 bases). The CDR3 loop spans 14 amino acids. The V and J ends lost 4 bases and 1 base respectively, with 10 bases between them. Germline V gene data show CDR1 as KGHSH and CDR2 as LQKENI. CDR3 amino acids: CASSQSRANTEAFF. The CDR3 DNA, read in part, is TGTGCCAGCTCACAATCCAGGGCGAACACTGAA.

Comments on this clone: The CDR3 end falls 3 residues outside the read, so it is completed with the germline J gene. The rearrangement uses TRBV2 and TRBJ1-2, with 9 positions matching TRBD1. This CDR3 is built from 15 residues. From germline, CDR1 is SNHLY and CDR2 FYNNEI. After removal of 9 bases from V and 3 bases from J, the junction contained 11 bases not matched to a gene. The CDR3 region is CAREKTGGEDYGYTF. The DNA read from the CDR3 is TGTGCCAGAGAGAAGACAGGGGGAGAGGACTATGGC.

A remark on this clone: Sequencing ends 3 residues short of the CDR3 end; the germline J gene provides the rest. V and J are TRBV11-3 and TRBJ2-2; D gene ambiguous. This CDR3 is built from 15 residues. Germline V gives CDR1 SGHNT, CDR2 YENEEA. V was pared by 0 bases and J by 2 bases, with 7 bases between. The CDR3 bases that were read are TGTGCCAGCAGCTTAGAAGGGTTTAACACCGGGGAG. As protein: CASSLEGFNTGE. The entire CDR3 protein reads CASSLEGFNTGELFF.

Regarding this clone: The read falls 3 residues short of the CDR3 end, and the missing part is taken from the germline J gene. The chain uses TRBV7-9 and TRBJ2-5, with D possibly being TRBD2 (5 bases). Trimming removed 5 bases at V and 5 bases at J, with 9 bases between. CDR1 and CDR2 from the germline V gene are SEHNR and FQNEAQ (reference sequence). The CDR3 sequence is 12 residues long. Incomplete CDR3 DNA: TGTGCCAGCAGCCCCGGGGTCGAGACC. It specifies CASSPGVET. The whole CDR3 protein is CASSPGVETQYF.

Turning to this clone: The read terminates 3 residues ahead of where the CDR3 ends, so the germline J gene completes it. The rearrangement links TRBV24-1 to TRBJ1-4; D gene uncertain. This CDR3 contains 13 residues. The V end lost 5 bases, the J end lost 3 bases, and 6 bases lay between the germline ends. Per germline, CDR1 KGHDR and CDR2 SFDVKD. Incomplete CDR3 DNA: TGTGCCACCAGTGCGGGTTCTAATGAAAAA. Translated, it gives CATSAGSNEK. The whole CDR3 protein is CATSAGSNEKLFF.

The CDR3 loop reads CASSSGQVPYEQYF. The covered CDR3 bases are TGCGCCAGCAGCTCGGGACAGGTCCCCTACGAG. The gene calls are TRBV5-1 and TRBJ2-7, with TRBD1 matching 8 bases. From the germline J gene comes the end of the CDR3, since the read stops 3 residues before it. Germline values: CDR1 SGHRS, CDR2 YFSETQ. The V segment lost 3 bases and the J segment 2 bases; nucleotides outside the gene matches: 4. CDR3 length: 14 residues.

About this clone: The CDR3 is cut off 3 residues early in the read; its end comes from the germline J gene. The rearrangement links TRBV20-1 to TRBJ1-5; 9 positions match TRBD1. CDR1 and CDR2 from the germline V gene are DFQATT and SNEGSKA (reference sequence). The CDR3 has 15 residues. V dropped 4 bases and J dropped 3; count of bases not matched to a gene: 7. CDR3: CSATTGGAFNQPQHF. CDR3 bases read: TGCAGTGCTACAACAGGGGGCGCTTTCAATCAGCCC.

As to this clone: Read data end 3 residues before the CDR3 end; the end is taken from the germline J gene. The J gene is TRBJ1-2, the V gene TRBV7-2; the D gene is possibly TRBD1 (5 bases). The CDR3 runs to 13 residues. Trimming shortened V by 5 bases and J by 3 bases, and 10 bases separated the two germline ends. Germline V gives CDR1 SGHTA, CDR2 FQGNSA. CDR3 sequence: CASSREGHYGYTF. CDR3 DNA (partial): TGTGCCAGCAGCCGGGAGGGGCACTATGGC.

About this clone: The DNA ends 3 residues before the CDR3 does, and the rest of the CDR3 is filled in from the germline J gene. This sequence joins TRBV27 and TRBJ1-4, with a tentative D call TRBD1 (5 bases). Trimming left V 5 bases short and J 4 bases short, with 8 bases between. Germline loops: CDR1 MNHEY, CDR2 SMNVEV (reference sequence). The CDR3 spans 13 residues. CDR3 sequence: CASSGQGNEKLFF. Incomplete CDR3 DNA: TGTGCCAGCAGTGGGCAGGGTAATGAAAAA.

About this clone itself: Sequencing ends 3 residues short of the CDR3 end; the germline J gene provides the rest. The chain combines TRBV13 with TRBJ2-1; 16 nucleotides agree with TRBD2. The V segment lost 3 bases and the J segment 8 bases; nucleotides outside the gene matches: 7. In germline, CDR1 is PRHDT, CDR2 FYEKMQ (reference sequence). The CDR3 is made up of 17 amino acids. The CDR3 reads CASSFGTSGRAVDEQFF. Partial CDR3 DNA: TGTGCCAGCAGCTTCGGGACTAGCGGGAGGGCAGTCGATGAG.

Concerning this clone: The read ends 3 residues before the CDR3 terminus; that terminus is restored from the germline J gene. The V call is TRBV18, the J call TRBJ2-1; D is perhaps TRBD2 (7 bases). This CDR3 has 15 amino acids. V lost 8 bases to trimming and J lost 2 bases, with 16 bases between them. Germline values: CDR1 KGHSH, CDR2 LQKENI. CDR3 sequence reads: CASGIGGETYNEQFF. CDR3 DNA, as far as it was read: TGTGCCAGCGGTATAGGGGGGGAGACCTACAATGAG.

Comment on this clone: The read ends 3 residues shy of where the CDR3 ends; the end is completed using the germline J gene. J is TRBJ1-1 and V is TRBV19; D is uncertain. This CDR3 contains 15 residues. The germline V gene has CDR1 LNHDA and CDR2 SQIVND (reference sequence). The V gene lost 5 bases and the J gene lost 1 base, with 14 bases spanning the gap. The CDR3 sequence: CASSPTSVGNTEAFF. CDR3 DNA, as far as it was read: TGTGCCAGTAGTCCCACCTCGGTCGGGAACACTGAA.

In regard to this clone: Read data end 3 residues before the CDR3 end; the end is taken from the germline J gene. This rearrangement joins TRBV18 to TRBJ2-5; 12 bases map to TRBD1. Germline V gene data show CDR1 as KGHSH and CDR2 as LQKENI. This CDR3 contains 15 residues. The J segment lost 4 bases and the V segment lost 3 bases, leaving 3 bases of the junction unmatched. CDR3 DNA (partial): TGTGCCAGCTCACCCGGGACAGGGGGCGGAGAGACC. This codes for CASSPGTGGGET. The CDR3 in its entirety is CASSPGTGGGETQYF.

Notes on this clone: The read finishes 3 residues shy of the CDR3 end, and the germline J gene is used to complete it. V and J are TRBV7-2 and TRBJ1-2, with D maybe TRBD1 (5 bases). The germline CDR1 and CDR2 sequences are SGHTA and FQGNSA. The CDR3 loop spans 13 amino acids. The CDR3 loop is CASSLEAGNDYTF. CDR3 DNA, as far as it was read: TGTGCCAGCAGCTTAGAGGCAGGGAACGAC.

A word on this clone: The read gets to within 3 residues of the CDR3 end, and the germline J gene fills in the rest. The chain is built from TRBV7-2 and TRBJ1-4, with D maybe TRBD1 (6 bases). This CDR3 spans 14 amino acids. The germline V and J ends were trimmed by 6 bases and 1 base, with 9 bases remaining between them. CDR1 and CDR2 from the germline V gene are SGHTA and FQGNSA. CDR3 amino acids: CASSLQGTNEKLFF. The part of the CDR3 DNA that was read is TGTGCCAGCAGTTTACAGGGAACTAATGAAAAA.

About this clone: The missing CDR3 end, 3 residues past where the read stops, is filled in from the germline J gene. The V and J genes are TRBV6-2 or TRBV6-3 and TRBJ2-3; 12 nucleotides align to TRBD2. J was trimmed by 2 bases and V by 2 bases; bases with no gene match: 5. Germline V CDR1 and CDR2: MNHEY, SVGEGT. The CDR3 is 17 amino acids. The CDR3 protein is CASSYPTSGRNTDTQYF. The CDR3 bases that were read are TGTGCCAGCAGTTACCCCACTAGCGGGAGGAACACAGATACG.

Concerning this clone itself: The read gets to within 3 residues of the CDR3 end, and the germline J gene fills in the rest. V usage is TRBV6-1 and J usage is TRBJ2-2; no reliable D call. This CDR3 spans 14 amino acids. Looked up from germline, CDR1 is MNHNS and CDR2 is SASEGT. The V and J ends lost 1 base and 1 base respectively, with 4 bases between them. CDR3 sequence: CASSEGLNTGELFF. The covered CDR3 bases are TGTGCCAGCAGTGAAGGACTGAACACCGGGGAG.

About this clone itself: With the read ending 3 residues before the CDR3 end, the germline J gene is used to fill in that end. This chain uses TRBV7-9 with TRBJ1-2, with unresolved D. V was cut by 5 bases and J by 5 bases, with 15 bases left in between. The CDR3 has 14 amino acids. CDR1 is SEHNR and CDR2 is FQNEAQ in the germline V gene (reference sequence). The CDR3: CASSRGERTYGYTF. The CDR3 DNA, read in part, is TGTGCCAGCAGCCGAGGAGAGCGAACATATGGC.

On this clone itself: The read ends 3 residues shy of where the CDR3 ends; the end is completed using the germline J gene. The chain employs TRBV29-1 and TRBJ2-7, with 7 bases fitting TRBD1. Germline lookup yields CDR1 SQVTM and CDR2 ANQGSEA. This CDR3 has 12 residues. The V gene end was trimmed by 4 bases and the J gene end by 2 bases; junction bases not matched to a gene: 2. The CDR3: CSVGRGTYEQYF. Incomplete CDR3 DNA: TGCAGCGTTGGCAGGGGGACCTACGAG.

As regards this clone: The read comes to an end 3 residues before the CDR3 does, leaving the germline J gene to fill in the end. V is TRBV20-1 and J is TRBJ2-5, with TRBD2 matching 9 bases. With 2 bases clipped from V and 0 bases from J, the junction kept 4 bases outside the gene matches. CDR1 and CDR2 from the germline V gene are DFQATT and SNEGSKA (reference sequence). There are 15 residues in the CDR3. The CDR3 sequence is CSARPLAGHQETQYF. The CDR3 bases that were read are TGCAGTGCTAGACCCCTAGCGGGGCACCAAGAGACC.